Below are 29 T cell receptor beta chains sequenced from a single sample in a study of regulatory T cells in long-lasting Graves disease. Arm-PCR of CDR3 regions and iRepertoire HTBI primers were the basis on which TCR beta libraries were built. A single record per CDR3 protein comes from TCRdb applying MiXCR to the multiplex PCR reads. Here the sample spans some 600,000 distinct CDR3 sequences, more than 15% being singletons. Time point in this sample: newly diagnosed GD, antithyroid drugs for less than 3 months. Researchers made the TCR library from RNA that was extracted from PBMCs. These data were likewise used in another study, on T cells in Graves' hyperthyroidism and ophthalmopathy.

The sequences come from peripheral blood mononuclear cells (PBMCs), collected at new diagnosis, from a patient treated with antithyroid drugs. The receptors were sampled from a man aged 18-30 years with Graves disease.

This clonotype appeared many times. This sequence joins TRBV6-1 and TRBJ2-3, with D unclear. This CDR3 region has 13 residues. V lost 5 bases and J lost 2, with 8 bases in between. From germline, CDR1 is MNHNS and CDR2 SASEGT. The CDR3 here is CASSQIHTDTQYF. The CDR3 DNA follows: TGTGCCAGCAGTCAGATCCACACAGATACGCAGTATTTT.

This clonotype was counted a few times. The chain carries TRBV20-1 and TRBJ1-1; D remains unclear. This CDR3 comprises 14 residues. CDR1 and CDR2 (germline): DFQATT, SNEGSKA (reference sequence). V was trimmed by 2 bases and J by 2 bases, leaving 12 bases between them. The CDR3 nucleotides are TGCAGTGCTAGATTAACAGCGGCTAACACTGAAGCTTTCTTT. It yields the protein CSARLTAANTEAFF.

V is TRBV4-1 and J is TRBJ2-7; 8 nucleotides line up with TRBD2. Germline CDR1 reads MGHRA; CDR2 reads YSYEKL. V lost 1 base, J lost 0 bases, and 14 bases stayed unmatched. This CDR3 has 19 amino acids. Here the CDR3 DNA reads TGCGCCAGCAGCCAAGGGGGCCTAGCGGGCTCCAAAAGCTCCTACGAGCAGTACTTC. Translating gives CASSQGGLAGSKSSYEQYF.

In its sample, this clonotype was seen a few times. The chain uses TRBV5-6 and TRBJ1-5, with D unclear. V was trimmed by 0 bases and J by 2 bases, leaving 9 bases between them. This CDR3 spans 15 amino acids. Germline V gene data show CDR1 as SGHDT and CDR2 as YYEEEE. In DNA, the CDR3 is TGTGCCAGCAGCTTGGCCCGGGAGGGCAATCAGCCCCAGCATTTT. Its translation is CASSLAREGNQPQHF.

This clonotype was seen ten or more times. V is TRBV7-3 and J is TRBJ2-7; 10 bases are a match to TRBD2. V lost 3 bases, J lost 3 bases, and 5 bases stayed unmatched. The CDR3 spans 15 residues. Germline values: CDR1 SGHTA, CDR2 FQGTGA. CDR3 sequence: CASSFGPSGSYEQYF. CDR3 nucleotides: TGTGCCAGCAGCTTTGGTCCTAGCGGGAGCTACGAGCAGTACTTC.

CDR3 in DNA: TGCAGTGCTAGACCGTTCGGGACTAATAATTCACCCCTCCACTTT. It specifies CSARPFGTNNSPLHF. This rearrangement joins TRBV20-1 to TRBJ1-6; the D gene is possibly TRBD1 (5 bases). Germline assignment: CDR1 DFQATT and CDR2 SNEGSKA (reference sequence). CDR3 length: 15 amino acids. V was pared by 2 bases and J by 5 bases, with 13 bases between.

The chain uses TRBV27 and TRBJ2-3; 7 positions match TRBD2. The trim removed 5 bases at V and 2 bases at J, leaving 22 bases unmatched. The CDR3 is made up of 20 amino acids. Per the germline V gene, CDR1 is MNHEY and CDR2 is SMNVEV (reference sequence). The CDR3 loop reads CASSEGGAWGGGGDTDTQYF. The CDR3 nucleotides are TGTGCCAGCAGTGAAGGTGGTGCGTGGGGGGGGGGAGGGGACACAGATACGCAGTATTTT.

This clonotype was seen a handful of times. This chain joins TRBV5-1 and TRBJ2-2, with D perhaps TRBD1 (6 bases). Per germline, CDR1 SGHRS and CDR2 YFSETQ. This CDR3 has 15 amino acids. Trimming left V 3 bases short and J 4 bases short, with 13 bases between. The CDR3 loop is CASSSGHTPTGELFF. The CDR3 coding sequence is TGCGCCAGCAGCTCGGGACATACTCCCACCGGGGAGCTGTTTTTT.

This clonotype turned up a few times. The chain combines TRBV7-9 with TRBJ1-4; D is undetermined. V lost 3 bases and J lost 3, with 5 bases in between. CDR3 length equals 13 residues. Germline V gene sequence: CDR1 SEHNR, CDR2 FQNEAQ (reference sequence). This chain's CDR3 is CASSFTANEKLFF. Here the CDR3 DNA reads TGTGCCAGCAGCTTTACAGCTAATGAAAAACTGTTTTTT.

The chain is built from TRBV6-9 and TRBJ2-3; 8 bases map to TRBD2. CDR3 length equals 14 residues. V was pared by 3 bases and J by 2 bases, with 1 base of the junction left unmatched. Germline V gene lookup returns CDR1 MNHGY and CDR2 SVAAGI. The CDR3 nucleotides are TGTGCCAGCAGTTACGGGAGGGCCACAGATACGCAGTATTTT. Amino acid sequence: CASSYGRATDTQYF.

This clonotype was recorded a few times. The rearrangement links TRBV5-1 to TRBJ2-7, with 10 bases lining up with TRBD1. The length of the CDR3 is 13 residues. Per germline, CDR1 SGHRS and CDR2 YFSETQ. The J segment lost 6 bases and the V segment lost 8 bases, leaving 8 bases of the junction unmatched. The CDR3 DNA reads as TGCGCCAGTGAAGGACAGGGGGAGGGCGAGCAGTACTTC. Its protein is CASEGQGEGEQYF. The variable domain in full, with the rest retrieved from reference TRBV5-1 and TRBJ2-7, is KAGVTQTPRYLIKTRGQQVTLSCSPISGHRSVSWYQQTPGQGLQFLFEYFSETQRNKGNFPGRFSGRQFSNSRSEMNVSTLELGDSALYLCASEGQGEGEQYFGPGTRLTVT.

This clonotype was seen many times. This chain uses TRBV29-1 with TRBJ1-2; TRBD1 agrees at 8 bases. J lost 7 bases, V lost 7 bases, and 8 bases had no gene match. The CDR3 consists of 12 residues. Germline V gene lookup returns CDR1 SQVTM and CDR2 ANQGSEA. The CDR3 sequence: CSDRGMVGGYTF. CDR3 bases: TGCAGCGACAGGGGGATGGTGGGTGGCTACACCTTC.

The rearrangement uses TRBV6-1 and TRBJ1-1; D is ambiguous. Germline V gives CDR1 MNHNS, CDR2 SASEGT. The CDR3 spans 14 residues. Trimming removed 6 bases at V and 0 bases at J, with 11 bases between. The CDR3 DNA is TGTGCCAGCAGAGCCTGGCGAGTGAACACTGAAGCTTTCTTT. This translates into CASRAWRVNTEAFF.

This clonotype has just a few counts. A much larger clone differs by one base, so this may be a read error. The chain joins TRBV10-3 to TRBJ2-7; 12 bases line up with TRBD1. Per the germline V gene, CDR1 is ENHRY and CDR2 is SYGVKD. The CDR3 is 16 amino acids. DNA of the CDR3: TGTGCCATCAGTGAGTCTCGGGACAGGGGGCCGGGTGAGCAGCACTTC. Its protein is CAISESRDRGPGEQHF.

This clonotype came up a few times. The rearrangement joins TRBV7-2 to TRBJ2-5; perhaps TRBD2 as D (5 bases). Germline V CDR1 and CDR2: SGHTA, FQGNSA. CDR3 length equals 14 residues. V dropped 7 bases and J dropped 4 bases, with 16 bases sitting between them. CDR3 amino acids: CASTLTGSGETQYF. CDR3 nucleotide sequence: TGTGCCAGCACCCTTACGGGGAGCGGAGAGACCCAGTACTTC.

Many counts were recorded for this clonotype. The chain couples TRBV3-1 to TRBJ1-1, with TRBD1 identical over 8 bases. CDR3 size: 18 residues. CDR1 and CDR2 (germline): LGHDT, YNNKEL (reference sequence). V dropped 0 bases and J dropped 6; count of bases not matched to a gene: 15. The CDR3 protein is CASSQDPRQGFVRAEAFF. In nucleotides, the CDR3 is TGTGCCAGCAGCCAAGATCCGAGACAGGGGTTTGTCAGAGCTGAAGCTTTCTTT.

In its sample, this clonotype was seen a few times. The chain has TRBV27 and TRBJ2-6, with a weak D call TRBD2 (5 bases). In germline, CDR1 is MNHEY, CDR2 SMNVEV (reference sequence). There are 16 residues in the CDR3. V was clipped by 10 bases and J by 2 bases, with 18 bases between them. CDR3 in amino acids: CATLSHGVPGANVLTF. CDR3 nucleotides: TGTGCCACCCTTTCCCACGGGGTTCCTGGGGCCAACGTCCTGACTTTC.

This clonotype was recorded many times. The chain recombines TRBV10-3 with TRBJ2-1; 12 bases are a match to TRBD2. The CDR3 runs 15 residues. The germline V gene encodes CDR1 ENHRY and CDR2 SYGVKD. V gave up 3 bases and J gave up 6 bases; unmatched junction bases: 3. DNA of the CDR3: TGTGCCATCAGTGATCTAGCGGGAGGGGGCAATGAGCAGTTCTTC. Its translation is CAISDLAGGGNEQFF.

The CDR3 protein is CASSQDWARDGWNTEAFF. Here the CDR3 DNA reads TGTGCCAGCAGCCAAGATTGGGCCAGGGACGGTTGGAACACTGAAGCTTTCTTT. V is TRBV14 and J is TRBJ1-1; D might be TRBD1 (5 bases). Germline CDR1 reads SGHDN; CDR2 reads FVKESK. This CDR3 spans 18 amino acids. V was cut by 0 bases and J by 1 base, with 18 bases left in between.

The chain couples TRBV25-1 to TRBJ1-2; D gene ambiguous. Germline V gene lookup returns CDR1 MGHDK and CDR2 SYGVNS. The CDR3 is 13 residues long. Trimming pared 5 bases from V and 7 bases from J, leaving 14 bases between. For the CDR3, the DNA is TGTGCCAGCAGTTCTACGCCAACGACTGGCTACACCTTC. This gives the protein CASSSTPTTGYTF.

This clonotype was seen only a few times. V and J are TRBV18 and TRBJ2-7; tentative D call: TRBD1 (5 bases). Germline V gene data show CDR1 as KGHSH and CDR2 as LQKENI. The CDR3 is 19 residues long. The ends were cut back, 0 bases at V and 6 bases at J, with 27 bases in the middle. The CDR3 sequence: CASSPPWGSSSPRVGEQYF. In nucleotides, the CDR3 is TGTGCCAGCTCACCACCTTGGGGCAGTAGTTCCCCAAGGGTTGGCGAGCAGTACTTC.

This clonotype has a count of ten or more. The V gene is TRBV10-3, the J gene TRBJ2-1, with D possibly matching TRBD2 (5 bases). Germline V gene data show CDR1 as ENHRY and CDR2 as SYGVKD. The ends were cut back, 8 bases at V and 5 bases at J, with 13 bases in the middle. The CDR3 loop spans 13 amino acids. The CDR3 loop is CAIQLDRNNEQFF. CDR3 nucleotides: TGTGCCATCCAACTAGATCGCAACAATGAGCAGTTCTTC.

In its sample, this clonotype was seen many times. The gene calls are TRBV4-1 and TRBJ2-7; tentatively, D is TRBD1 (6 bases). The germline gives CDR1 MGHRA, CDR2 YSYEKL. The CDR3 is 14 residues long. The V gene lost 4 bases and the J gene lost 2 bases, with 12 bases spanning the gap. The CDR3 reads CASSPQGGAYEQYF. Written as DNA, the CDR3 is TGCGCCAGCAGCCCTCAAGGGGGTGCCTACGAGCAGTACTTC.

This clonotype was recorded many times. The chain links TRBV5-1 to TRBJ1-6; D uncertain. Per germline, CDR1 SGHRS and CDR2 YFSETQ. This CDR3 region has 15 residues. V was trimmed by 6 bases and J by 10 bases, leaving 20 bases between them. CDR3 protein: CASTIVSGNRSPLHF. The CDR3 DNA is TGCGCCAGCACCATCGTTTCGGGTAATCGGTCACCCCTCCACTTT. Full variable domain (remainder filled in from reference TRBV5-1 and TRBJ1-6): KAGVTQTPRYLIKTRGQQVTLSCSPISGHRSVSWYQQTPGQGLQFLFEYFSETQRNKGNFPGRFSGRQFSNSRSEMNVSTLELGDSALYLCASTIVSGNRSPLHFGNGTRLTVT.

A few counts support this clonotype. V usage is TRBV19 and J usage is TRBJ1-2, with 11 bases matching TRBD1. CDR1 and CDR2 from the germline V gene are LNHDA and SQIVND (reference sequence). J was trimmed by 6 bases and V by 0 bases; bases with no gene match: 9. The length of the CDR3 is 17 residues. CDR3 coding DNA: TGTGCCAGTAGTATAGATCTCAGGACAGGGGGCTTCGATGGCTACACCTTC. This codes for CASSIDLRTGGFDGYTF.

In its sample, this clonotype was seen many times. The gene calls are TRBV28 and TRBJ2-3; 8 bases line up with TRBD2. The CDR3 has 18 amino acids. V lost 10 bases and J lost 2; bases outside the gene matches: 20. Germline values: CDR1 MDHEN, CDR2 SYDVKM. Here the CDR3 DNA reads TGTGCCACTTCGACTTACCCCCGGCAGCGGGAGATCACAGATACGCAGTATTTT. The encoded protein is CATSTYPRQREITDTQYF.

This clonotype was recorded many times. The CDR3 region has the DNA TGCAGTGCTGGGGACCACTACAATGAGCAGTTCTTC. Translated: CSAGDHYNEQFF. V and J are TRBV20-1 and TRBJ2-1; D could derive from TRBD1 or TRBD2 (5 bases each). The V gene's germline CDR1 is DFQATT and CDR2 SNEGSKA (reference sequence). Between the trimmed V and J ends, which lost 5 bases and 3 bases, there was a span of 8 bases. The CDR3 sequence is 12 residues long.

The J gene is TRBJ1-5, the V gene TRBV6-5; 10 nucleotides agree with TRBD1. This CDR3 region has 16 residues. Germline CDR1 reads MNHEY; CDR2 reads SVGAGI. Trimming took 2 bases from V and 5 from J; bases not matched to a gene: 6. CDR3 sequence reads: CASSYPFGQGDQPQHF. CDR3 nucleotide sequence: TGTGCCAGCAGTTACCCTTTTGGACAGGGGGATCAGCCCCAGCATTTT.

This clonotype has a count of ten or more. The rearrangement links TRBV7-3 to TRBJ2-3; 9 bases map to TRBD2. The length of the CDR3 is 16 residues. The J segment lost 4 bases and the V segment lost 1 base, leaving 6 bases of the junction unmatched. Germline CDR1 and CDR2: SGHTA and FQGTGA. The CDR3 reads CASSLNPGLAADTQYF. Written as DNA, the CDR3 is TGTGCCAGCAGCTTAAACCCGGGACTAGCAGCAGATACGCAGTATTTT. Supplemented by reference TRBV7-3 and TRBJ2-3, the full variable domain reads GAGVSQTPSNKVTEKGKYVELRCDPISGHTALYWYRQSLGQGPEFLIYFQGTGAADDSGLPNDRFFAVRPEGSVSTLKIQRTERGDSAVYLCASSLNPGLAADTQYFGPGTRLTVL.